Here is one T cell receptor (beta chain) with its context. The CDR3 has 13 amino acids. Germline V lookup: CDR1 SGHTA, CDR2 FQGTGA. The V and J ends lost 3 bases and 2 bases respectively, with 8 bases between them. These data originate in a study of blood T cell repertoires in COVID-19. Overall study context: T cells, B-cell-depleted T cells, or PBMCs provided the cDNA or gDNA that served as material.

Produced via immunoSEQ multiplex PCR; TCRdb's table is partial and in-frame only. This sample carries 250,000 to 350,000 clones, 80% to 95% of them seen once, and the ten largest clones take nearly 7%. Patients at the Seattle site were enrolled during active infection and followed longitudinally. The V and J genes are TRBV7-3 and TRBJ2-7; D possibly corresponds to TRBD2 (5 bases). The TCR comes from a woman aged 30 to 39 with COVID-19, enrolled during active disease. The material sequenced was peripheral blood. CDR3 nucleotide sequence: TGTGCCAGCAGCTTGGACTTACCCTACGAGCAGTACTTC. This codes for CASSLDLPYEQYF.